These 24 T cell receptor beta chains originate from one sample sequenced in a study of cytomegalovirus exposure and HLA in healthy donors. Using immunoSEQ multiplex PCR, the repertoire was profiled, and TCRdb retains in-frame clones only, with some absent. The top ten clones hold around 1.9% of a sample with about 70,000 clones, around 94% of them seen once. The sample taken for sequencing was PBMCs. The receptor set was obtained from a woman between 18 and 29 years old in good health and CMV-seropositive.

This clone has only one observation. The chain carries TRBV30 and TRBJ1-2, with D unresolved. This CDR3 comprises 11 residues. Trimming left V 1 base short and J 7 bases short, with 7 bases between. Germline values: CDR1 GTSNPN, CDR2 SVGIG (reference sequence). The CDR3 protein is CAWSGRAGYTF. As DNA, the CDR3 is TGTGCCTGGAGTGGGAGGGCTGGCTACACCTTC.

This chain joins TRBV9 and TRBJ2-3; the match to TRBD2 covers 9 bases. The length of the CDR3 is 16 residues. Trimming cost V 4 bases and J 1 base; bases outside gene matches: 7. Per germline, CDR1 SGDLS and CDR2 YYNGEE. As DNA, the CDR3 is TGTGCCAGCAGCCCCAGACTAGCGGCAGGCACAGATACGCAGTATTTT. It specifies CASSPRLAAGTDTQYF.

The chain couples TRBV6-5 to TRBJ1-6, with 9 nucleotides matching TRBD1. Germline trimming cut 6 bases from V and 9 bases from J; bases unmatched to any gene: 6. The CDR3 loop spans 14 amino acids. CDR1 is MNHEY, CDR2 SVGAGI, per germline. The CDR3 sequence: CASSTGTGISPLHF. The CDR3 DNA follows: TGTGCCAGCAGCACCGGGACAGGGATTTCACCCCTCCACTTT.

The chain links TRBV11-2 to TRBJ2-2; tentative D call: TRBD2 (6 bases). CDR3 length equals 16 residues. With 2 bases removed from V and 5 bases from J, the gap between germline ends came to 15 bases. Germline V CDR1 and CDR2: SGHAT, FQNNGV. The chain's CDR3 is CASSLLRGRSTGELFF. Written as DNA, the CDR3 is TGTGCCAGCAGCTTACTTCGGGGGAGGAGTACCGGGGAGCTGTTTTTT.

This chain connects TRBV6-1 to TRBJ2-7, with 14 positions matching TRBD2. This CDR3 is 14 amino acids long. Looked up from germline, CDR1 is MNHNS and CDR2 is SASEGT. V lost 6 bases, J lost 6 bases, and 4 bases stayed unmatched. The CDR3 loop is CASSPGLAGVEQYF. CDR3 sequence (DNA): TGTGCCAGCAGCCCGGGACTAGCGGGAGTCGAGCAGTACTTC.

The chain links TRBV7-9 to TRBJ1-1; TRBD1 might be the D (5 bases). CDR1 and CDR2 from the germline V gene are SEHNR and FQNEAQ (reference sequence). V lost 4 bases, J lost 3 bases, and 15 bases lay in between. This CDR3 comprises 15 residues. The CDR3 region is CASSSSRGRDTEAFF. CDR3 DNA sequence: TGTGCCAGCAGCTCCTCACGGGGGAGGGACACTGAAGCTTTCTTT.

The V and J genes are TRBV6-5 and TRBJ2-7; D remains ambiguous. Between the trimmed V and J ends, which lost 7 bases and 4 bases, there was a span of 11 bases. The CDR3 totals 12 residues. Germline loops: CDR1 MNHEY, CDR2 SVGAGI. Here the CDR3 DNA reads TGTGCCAGCACGTCCGGAGTGTACGAGCAGTACTTC. Translated: CASTSGVYEQYF.

The CDR3 bases are TGCAGCGTCTCGGTCGGCTACGAGCAGTACTTC. Protein product: CSVSVGYEQYF. This chain links TRBV29-1 with TRBJ2-7, with D hard to call. There are 11 residues in the CDR3. Germline V gives CDR1 SQVTM, CDR2 ANQGSEA. V was clipped by 6 bases and J by 3 bases, with 9 bases between them.

The chain recombines TRBV25-1 with TRBJ2-3; 10 bases are a match to TRBD2. The CDR3 totals 16 residues. Unmatched junction bases numbered 10, after V lost 2 bases and J lost 8 bases. Germline CDR1 MGHDK, CDR2 SYGVNS. The DNA for the CDR3 is TGTGCCAGCAGTGAAGGGCTAGCGGGGGCCACGGGTACGCAGTATTTT. The encoded protein is CASSEGLAGATGTQYF.

This sequence joins TRBV11-2 and TRBJ2-4, with D possibly matching TRBD1 (5 bases). The CDR3 runs to 17 residues. Per germline, CDR1 SGHAT and CDR2 FQNNGV. Trimming shortened V by 6 bases and J by 5 bases, and 23 bases separated the two germline ends. CDR3 nucleotides: TGTGCCAGCAGTCCAGGGCTAGGCAAGAGAATACAAAACATTCAGTACTTC. Its protein product is CASSPGLGKRIQNIQYF.

CDR3 in DNA: TGCGCCAGCAGCCACCAACAGACAGGGCGCACCTACGAGCAGTACTTC. The encoded protein is CASSHQQTGRTYEQYF. The gene calls are TRBV4-1 and TRBJ2-7, with 7 bases identical to TRBD1. V shed 3 bases, J shed 2 bases, and the junction held 10 bases outside the gene matches. Per germline, CDR1 MGHRA and CDR2 YSYEKL. The CDR3 covers 16 residues.

This clone appeared once. The chain joins TRBV27 to TRBJ2-5, with 13 bases fitting TRBD2. This CDR3 comprises 19 residues. The trim removed 5 bases at V and 4 bases at J, leaving 16 bases unmatched. Germline V gene lookup returns CDR1 MNHEY and CDR2 SMNVEV (reference sequence). The CDR3 spells CASSRGPGTSGNWGETQYF. The CDR3 DNA reads TGTGCCAGCAGTCGAGGACCCGGGACTAGCGGGAATTGGGGAGAGACCCAGTACTTC.

V gene TRBV5-1 combines with J gene TRBJ2-5; D uncertain. The germline V and J ends were trimmed by 0 bases and 5 bases, with 11 bases remaining between them. Germline CDR1 and CDR2: SGHRS and YFSETQ. The CDR3 totals 14 residues. This chain's CDR3 is CASSLAVQRETQYF. CDR3 coding DNA: TGCGCCAGCAGCTTGGCCGTCCAGAGGGAGACCCAGTACTTC. The variable domain in full, completed from reference TRBV5-1 and TRBJ2-5, reads KAGVTQTPRYLIKTRGQQVTLSCSPISGHRSVSWYQQTPGQGLQFLFEYFSETQRNKGNFPGRFSGRQFSNSRSEMNVSTLELGDSALYLCASSLAVQRETQYFGPGTRLLVL.

The chain combines TRBV2 with TRBJ2-1, with 14 positions matching TRBD2. This CDR3 spans 14 amino acids. Germline-derived CDR1 and CDR2 are SNHLY and FYNNEI. V shed 5 bases and J 12 bases; nucleotides not matched to a gene: 6. Here the CDR3 reads CASSRLAGGRGQFF. The CDR3 coding sequence is TGTGCCAGCAGTCGACTAGCGGGGGGGAGGGGGCAGTTCTTC. Full variable domain (remainder filled in from reference TRBV2 and TRBJ2-1): EPEVTQTPSHQVTQMGQEVILRCVPISNHLYFYWYRQILGQKVEFLVSFYNNEISEKSEIFDDQFSVERPDGSNFTLKIRSTKLEDSAMYFCASSRLAGGRGQFFGPGTRLTVL.

The chain couples TRBV2 to TRBJ1-1; D remains unclear. The V and J ends lost 2 bases and 2 bases respectively, with 12 bases between them. The CDR3 contains 15 residues. Germline CDR1 SNHLY, CDR2 FYNNEI. CDR3 region: CASSERGPHNTEAFF. The CDR3 DNA follows: TGTGCCAGCAGTGAAAGAGGTCCACATAACACTGAAGCTTTCTTT.

This chain connects TRBV11-2 to TRBJ2-1; 7 nucleotides line up with TRBD1. The CDR3 sequence is 18 residues long. Germline-derived CDR1 and CDR2 are SGHAT and FQNNGV. The V and J ends lost 2 bases and 2 bases, in that order; junction bases with no gene match: 12. As DNA, the CDR3 is TGTGCCAGCAGCTTACGAGGTGATAGGGGGCACCCCTACAATGAGCAGTTCTTC. Amino acids: CASSLRGDRGHPYNEQFF. Full variable domain (rest looked up from reference TRBV11-2 and TRBJ2-1): EAGVAQSPRYKIIEKRQSVAFWCNPISGHATLYWYQQILGQGPKLLIQFQNNGVVDDSQLPKDRFSAERLKGVDSTLKIQPAKLEDSAVYLCASSLRGDRGHPYNEQFFGPGTRLTVL.

The genes are TRBV5-1 and TRBJ1-5, with 8 bases identical to TRBD1. CDR3 length: 15 amino acids. CDR1 and CDR2 (germline): SGHRS, YFSETQ. With 2 bases clipped from V and 0 bases from J, the junction kept 1 base outside the gene matches. The CDR3 spells CASSLQGDSNQPQHF. The CDR3 nucleotides read TGCGCCAGCAGCTTACAGGGGGATAGCAATCAGCCCCAGCATTTT.

This chain uses TRBV4-1 with TRBJ1-2, with a possible D match to TRBD1 (5 bases). From germline, CDR1 is MGHRA and CDR2 YSYEKL. The CDR3 loop spans 13 amino acids. The ends were cut back, 5 bases at V and 4 bases at J, with 11 bases in the middle. CDR3 nucleotide sequence: TGCGCCAGCAGCGACAGAGTTCCCTATGGCTACACCTTC. It translates to CASSDRVPYGYTF.

The table lists this clone with a few counts. The chain couples TRBV5-1 to TRBJ2-5; D perhaps matches TRBD1 (6 bases). V was shortened by 0 bases and J by 2 bases, with 11 bases between the two germline ends. CDR3 length: 15 amino acids. Per the germline V gene, CDR1 is SGHRS and CDR2 is YFSETQ. The CDR3 loop is CASSLVGDIQETQYF. The CDR3 DNA reads as TGCGCCAGCAGCTTGGTAGGGGACATTCAAGAGACCCAGTACTTC.

This rearrangement joins TRBV5-1 to TRBJ2-7, with 7 positions matching TRBD2. CDR1 and CDR2 (germline): SGHRS, YFSETQ. V trimming: 0 bases; J trimming: 0 bases; junction bases outside the gene matches: 6. The CDR3 totals 16 residues. The CDR3 bases are TGCGCCAGCAGCTTGGTGCCTAGCGGAAGCTCCTACGAGCAGTACTTC. This gives the protein CASSLVPSGSSYEQYF.

The V and J genes are TRBV2 and TRBJ2-5; 7 bases agree with TRBD2. From germline, CDR1 is SNHLY and CDR2 FYNNEI. After removal of 1 base from V and 5 bases from J, the junction contained 10 bases not matched to a gene. This CDR3 is 16 amino acids long. The CDR3 loop is CASSEEGRAGTETQYF. The CDR3 DNA reads as TGTGCCAGCAGTGAAGAAGGGAGGGCCGGGACGGAGACCCAGTACTTC.

V and J are TRBV11-2 and TRBJ2-3, with TRBD1 as a possible D gene (6 bases). Trimming cost V 2 bases and J 2 bases, with 8 bases left between them. CDR1 SGHAT and CDR2 FQNNGV come from the germline V gene. The CDR3 spans 14 residues. Here the CDR3 reads CASSLRDNTDTQYF. DNA for the CDR3: TGTGCCAGCAGCTTACGGGACAACACAGATACGCAGTATTTT.

This clone was observed once. This chain joins TRBV5-1 and TRBJ2-1, with TRBD2 matching 14 bases. The CDR3 spans 16 residues. V was clipped by 4 bases and J by 7 bases; unmatched bases: 7. CDR1 and CDR2 (germline): SGHRS, YFSETQ. CDR3 nucleotides: TGCGCCAGCAGCGCGCTGACTAGCGGGGGGGGGAATGAGCAGTTCTTC. This codes for CASSALTSGGGNEQFF.

The gene calls are TRBV19 and TRBJ1-2, with unresolved D. The germline V and J ends were trimmed by 7 bases and 2 bases, with 11 bases remaining between them. Germline CDR1 reads LNHDA; CDR2 reads SQIVND (reference sequence). This CDR3 is built from 13 residues. The DNA for the CDR3 is TGTGCCAGTACCATACGGGAAAACTATGGCTACACCTTC. Protein product: CASTIRENYGYTF.